This T cell receptor (beta chain) was recovered during a study of blood T cell repertoires in COVID-19. Study context: Researchers got acute and convalescent COVID-19 samples from the United States, Italy and Spain. PBMCs, B-cell-depleted T cells, or T cells provided the cDNA or gDNA that made up the material.

Trimming left V 1 base short and J 4 bases short, with 7 bases between. The length of the CDR3 is 13 residues. Original processing notes: Estimated nucleated cell counts came from reference gene primer amplification. Only in-frame clones appear in the TCRdb table, and some are missing; sequencing was by immunoSEQ multiplex PCR. The V and J calls and the clone size are those of that table, but D and trimming were determined from the DNA. This table holds 150,000 to 180,000 clones, about 90% found once. Sample: peripheral blood. The chain links TRBV12-3 or TRBV12-4 to TRBJ1-2; possibly TRBD1 for D (5 bases). The source of this sequence is a man in his fifties or sixties with acute or convalescent COVID-19. CDR3 nucleotide sequence: TGTGCCAGCAGTTTAGGACAGACCTATGGCTACACCTTC. Translating it yields CASSLGQTYGYTF.